Listed below are T cell receptor beta chains from one sample, sequenced in a study of metastatic and nonmetastatic thyroid tumors. TCRdb called clones again from the PCR reads with MiXCR. The profile shows 4,000 or so clones, 37% of them singletons. The source material was tumor tissue. The receptors were gathered from a male donor with papillary thyroid cancer or a benign thyroid nodule (not recorded which). Some clones in this sample may be carry-over from other donors' samples. The CDR3 runs from the conserved cysteine through the conserved F or W. Each record gives: CDR3 DNA, CDR3 protein, V gene, J gene, clone size, D gene. D genes are given only for firm matches. Clone size is stated in some rows and not others, as once, few, many or a class when expanded.

CDR3 DNA: TGTGCCAGCAGCCCCCGGGGGCTCGCCGACCTAAGTTACGAGCAGTACTTC
CDR3 protein: CASSPRGLADLSYEQYF
V gene: TRBV9
J gene: TRBJ2-7
clone size: .
D gene: .

CDR3 DNA: TGTGCCAGTAGTATTGGACTAGGGGTCGGGGAGCTGTTTTTT
CDR3 protein: CASSIGLGVGELFF
V gene: TRBV19
J gene: TRBJ2-2
clone size: .
D gene: TRBD2

CDR3 DNA: TGTGCCAGCAGTTTATTAGCGGGAGGACCCTACGAGCAGTACTTC
CDR3 protein: CASSLLAGGPYEQYF
V gene: TRBV28
J gene: TRBJ2-7
clone size: .
D gene: TRBD2

CDR3 DNA: TGTGCCAGCAGACAGCGGGAGGGCCTTTCGGCCGGGGAGCTGTTTTTT
CDR3 protein: CASRQREGLSAGELFF
V gene: TRBV6-1
J gene: TRBJ2-2
clone size: few
D gene: TRBD2

CDR3 DNA: TGCGCCAGCAGCGGGGGTGGACGGAATGAGCAGTTCTTC
CDR3 protein: CASSGGGRNEQFF
V gene: TRBV4-3
J gene: TRBJ2-1
clone size: few
D gene: .

CDR3 DNA: TGTGCCAGCAGTGACTCAGAGCACAATGAGCAGTTCTTC
CDR3 protein: CASSDSEHNEQFF
V gene: TRBV6-4
J gene: TRBJ2-1
clone size: .
D gene: .

CDR3 DNA: TGCGCCAGCAGCCCGGACGAGACCGCTAGCGGAAGGGATGCGCAGTACTTC
CDR3 protein: CASSPDETASGRDAQYF
V gene: TRBV4-1
J gene: TRBJ2-7
clone size: .
D gene: TRBD2

CDR3 DNA: TGTGCCAGCAGTTTTAGGACTGTCGTTAGCACAGATACGCAGTATTTT
CDR3 protein: CASSFRTVVSTDTQYF
V gene: TRBV12-3/TRBV12-4
J gene: TRBJ2-3
clone size: few
D gene: .

CDR3 DNA: TGTGCCAGCAGCCCCGGACCTTACTACGAGCAGTACTTC
CDR3 protein: CASSPGPYYEQYF
V gene: TRBV7-2
J gene: TRBJ2-7
clone size: once
D gene: .

CDR3 DNA: TGTGCCAGCAGTGAGGCAGTGGTTTCCTACGAGCAGTACTTC
CDR3 protein: CASSEAVVSYEQYF
V gene: TRBV2
J gene: TRBJ2-7
clone size: few
D gene: .

CDR3 DNA: TGTGCCACCAGCAGAGAGTGGGGGGGCACAGATACGCAGTATTTT
CDR3 protein: CATSREWGGTDTQYF
V gene: TRBV15
J gene: TRBJ2-3
clone size: .
D gene: .

CDR3 DNA: TGTGCCAGCAGAAGGACTAGGGAGGGTGATGAGCAGTTCTTC
CDR3 protein: CASRRTREGDEQFF
V gene: TRBV2
J gene: TRBJ2-1
clone size: few
D gene: TRBD2

CDR3 DNA: TGTGCCAGCAGTTCCACCGAACACACCCTCAACAGGGGGCGATTTCGCTATGGCTACACCTTC
CDR3 protein: CASSSTEHTLNRGRFRYGYTF
V gene: TRBV28
J gene: TRBJ1-2
clone size: .
D gene: TRBD1

CDR3 DNA: TGTGCCAGCAGCCAGTCCTACGAGCAGTACTTC
CDR3 protein: CASSQSYEQYF
V gene: TRBV6-2/TRBV6-3
J gene: TRBJ2-7
clone size: .
D gene: .

CDR3 DNA: TGTGCCAGCAGGGACTCCGGGAGGACCTACGAGCAGTACTTC
CDR3 protein: CASRDSGRTYEQYF
V gene: TRBV28
J gene: TRBJ2-7
clone size: few
D gene: TRBD2

CDR3 DNA: TGCGCCAGCAGCTTGGTTGCTGGGCTACGGGACACGAATGGCTTCACCTTC
CDR3 protein: CASSLVAGLRDTNGFTF
V gene: TRBV5-1
J gene: TRBJ1-2
clone size: .
D gene: .

CDR3 DNA: TGCAGTGCTAGACCGGGACAGGGAGTGGATGGCTACACCTTC
CDR3 protein: CSARPGQGVDGYTF
V gene: TRBV20-1
J gene: TRBJ1-2
clone size: few
D gene: TRBD1

CDR3 DNA: TGTGCCAGCTGCTTAATGGCGGATTTGACCTACGAGCAGTACTTC
CDR3 protein: CASCLMADLTYEQYF
V gene: TRBV6-2/TRBV6-3
J gene: TRBJ2-7
clone size: .
D gene: .

CDR3 DNA: TGTGCCACCAGTGATTTATTTGGTGGGGGACTAGCGGGAGAGGTACCCTACGAGCAGTACTTC
CDR3 protein: CATSDLFGGGLAGEVPYEQYF
V gene: TRBV24-1
J gene: TRBJ2-7
clone size: few
D gene: TRBD2

CDR3 DNA: TGTGCCAGCAGACCCAGCACAGATACGCAGTATTTT
CDR3 protein: CASRPSTDTQYF
V gene: TRBV12-3/TRBV12-4
J gene: TRBJ2-3
clone size: few
D gene: .

CDR3 DNA: TGTGCCAGTAGACCGGGGGCTGGAAGCTCCTACGAGCAGTACTTC
CDR3 protein: CASRPGAGSSYEQYF
V gene: TRBV19
J gene: TRBJ2-7
clone size: .
D gene: .

CDR3 DNA: TGTGCCAGCAGTTACTCGAGGAGGTCTGGTGAAAAACTGTTTTTT
CDR3 protein: CASSYSRRSGEKLFF
V gene: TRBV6-6
J gene: TRBJ1-4
clone size: .
D gene: .

CDR3 DNA: TGTGCCAGCAGTTACAGGGGAAGCGGGGCCAACGTCCTGACTTTC
CDR3 protein: CASSYRGSGANVLTF
V gene: TRBV6-2/TRBV6-3
J gene: TRBJ2-6
clone size: few
D gene: .

CDR3 DNA: TGTGCCAGCAGCTTAGATATGACTAGCGGGAGTGGCAATGAGCAGTTCTTC
CDR3 protein: CASSLDMTSGSGNEQFF
V gene: TRBV11-2
J gene: TRBJ2-1
clone size: .
D gene: TRBD2

CDR3 DNA: TGTGCCAGCAGCTTACTAGCGGGAGGCCACAATGAGCAGTTCTTC
CDR3 protein: CASSLLAGGHNEQFF
V gene: TRBV11-1
J gene: TRBJ2-1
clone size: .
D gene: TRBD2

CDR3 DNA: TGCGCCAGCCGACCCCTAGCGGGTTTGAGCACAGATACGCAGTATTTT
CDR3 protein: CASRPLAGLSTDTQYF
V gene: TRBV5-1
J gene: TRBJ2-3
clone size: .
D gene: TRBD2

CDR3 DNA: TGCAGTGCTATCAAGGCCCTCCACCAGCCCCAGCATTTT
CDR3 protein: CSAIKALHQPQHF
V gene: TRBV20-1
J gene: TRBJ1-5
clone size: .
D gene: .

CDR3 DNA: TGCAGTGCGGGGGGAACGGCCTATGGCTACACCTTC
CDR3 protein: CSAGGTAYGYTF
V gene: TRBV20-1
J gene: TRBJ1-2
clone size: .
D gene: .

CDR3 DNA: TGTGCCAGCAGCGGGTGGACAGGGGGTTCCTACGAGCAGTACTTC
CDR3 protein: CASSGWTGGSYEQYF
V gene: TRBV9
J gene: TRBJ2-7
clone size: .
D gene: TRBD1

CDR3 DNA: TGTGCCAGCAGTTCGGTCCTCGTCAGGGGGGCCAACTATGGCTACACCTTC
CDR3 protein: CASSSVLVRGANYGYTF
V gene: TRBV6-5
J gene: TRBJ1-2
clone size: few
D gene: TRBD1

CDR3 DNA: TGCAGTGCTGCGGACGGATACGAGCAGTACTTC
CDR3 protein: CSAADGYEQYF
V gene: TRBV20-1
J gene: TRBJ2-7
clone size: once
D gene: .

CDR3 DNA: TGCGCCAGCAGCTTGAGTCAGGGCACCATAGGCACAGATACGCAGTATTTT
CDR3 protein: CASSLSQGTIGTDTQYF
V gene: TRBV5-1
J gene: TRBJ2-3
clone size: .
D gene: .

CDR3 DNA: TGTGCCAGCAGCTTAACCGACTCGGGGGGCTACGAGCAGTACTTC
CDR3 protein: CASSLTDSGGYEQYF
V gene: TRBV11-2
J gene: TRBJ2-7
clone size: many
D gene: TRBD2

CDR3 DNA: TGTGCCAGCAGGCAGGGGGGAGGTGGCTACACCTTC
CDR3 protein: CASRQGGGGYTF
V gene: TRBV12-3/TRBV12-4
J gene: TRBJ1-2
clone size: few
D gene: TRBD1

CDR3 DNA: TGTGCCAGCAGCTCCGGACTAGGAGGGGTAGGAGGGGAGCTGTTTTTT
CDR3 protein: CASSSGLGGVGGELFF
V gene: TRBV11-2
J gene: TRBJ2-2
clone size: .
D gene: TRBD2

CDR3 DNA: TGTGCCAGCATTGAAACGGGACAGGGGACGCGGAGTGGCTACACCTTC
CDR3 protein: CASIETGQGTRSGYTF
V gene: TRBV6-1
J gene: TRBJ1-2
clone size: .
D gene: TRBD1

CDR3 DNA: TGCAGTGCTAGAGCGGGAGTGAGCTCCTACAATGAGCAGTTCTTC
CDR3 protein: CSARAGVSSYNEQFF
V gene: TRBV20-1
J gene: TRBJ2-1
clone size: .
D gene: .

CDR3 DNA: TGTGCCAGCAGCCCCCGACTCGGGCCAGATACGCAGTATTTT
CDR3 protein: CASSPRLGPDTQYF
V gene: TRBV4-2
J gene: TRBJ2-3
clone size: .
D gene: .

CDR3 DNA: TGTGCCAGCAGTTTGCGACCGAGCTCCTATAATTCACCCCTCCACTTT
CDR3 protein: CASSLRPSSYNSPLHF
V gene: TRBV12-3/TRBV12-4
J gene: TRBJ1-6
clone size: few
D gene: .

CDR3 DNA: TGTGCCAGCAGTTACTCACGGGGGGCAAACACCATATATTTT
CDR3 protein: CASSYSRGANTIYF
V gene: TRBV6-2/TRBV6-3
J gene: TRBJ1-3
clone size: .
D gene: .

CDR3 DNA: TGTGCCAGCAGTTACTCTATTTGGGGGGCCGACACCGGGGAGCTGTTTTTT
CDR3 protein: CASSYSIWGADTGELFF
V gene: TRBV6-2/TRBV6-3
J gene: TRBJ2-2
clone size: few
D gene: .

CDR3 DNA: TGTGCCACCAGTGACCCGAGCGGGAGGGGGTATTTT
CDR3 protein: CATSDPSGRGYF
V gene: TRBV24-1
J gene: TRBJ2-3
clone size: few
D gene: TRBD2

CDR3 DNA: TGTGCCAGCAGTCCGGACAGAAACGAGCAGTACTTC
CDR3 protein: CASSPDRNEQYF
V gene: TRBV12-3/TRBV12-4
J gene: TRBJ2-7
clone size: large
D gene: .